The next 22 T cell receptor beta chains were all read from a single sample in a study of Graves' ophthalmopathy and Graves' hyperthyroidism (dated by TCRdb to the late 2010s). The instrument given in TCRdb is Illumina HiSeq 2000. For repertoire sequencing, the TCR beta CDR3 regions were amplified from RNA transcripts. The first round of RT-PCR was done with HTBI primers and the Qiagen OneStep RT-PCR kit, and was followed by a second round of multiplex PCR, then size selection and purification. Using fastp at Q25 and MiXCR, TCRdb reprocessed the public reads and kept productive beta chains. Rows matching on CDR3 protein sequence are summarized as one entry with the most common DNA and genes. The sample yields about 700,000 distinct CDR3 sequences; about 44% were counted once. The ten biggest clones cover less than 55% of the sample. Sequenced sample: peripheral blood. These TCRs come from an adult man with Graves' ophthalmopathy.

Comments on this clonotype: At one of its ends the junction is not consistent with the germline gene, which may arise from a read error. The J gene is TRBJ1-2, the V gene TRBV15, with D possibly TRBD1 on 5 matching bases. CDR1 and CDR2 from the germline V gene are LNHNV and YYDKDF (reference sequence). The CDR3 contains 16 residues. The CDR3 nucleotides are TGTGCCAGCAGCGAGACAGCCCGCCATGGGAACTATGGCTACACCTTC. Translating it yields CASSETARHGNYGYTF.

The chain couples TRBV19 to TRBJ2-2; 8 nucleotides line up with TRBD1. V lost 3 bases and J lost 4; bases outside the gene matches: 7. In germline, CDR1 is LNHDA, CDR2 SQIVND (reference sequence). The CDR3 spans 16 residues. The CDR3 region has the DNA TGTGCCAGTAGTATTACATTCGGGACAGGCACCGGGGAGCTGTTTTTT. This translates into CASSITFGTGTGELFF.

This rearrangement joins TRBV24-1 to TRBJ1-5, with D perhaps matching TRBD1 (5 bases). Trimming took off 11 bases at V and 1 base at J, with 17 bases between the two ends. CDR1 is KGHDR and CDR2 is SFDVKD in the germline V gene. This CDR3 spans 15 amino acids. CDR3 bases: TGTGCCAGCCGGTCGGGGGGGACGAGCAATCAGCCCCAGCATTTT. Translating gives CASRSGGTSNQPQHF.

This clonotype showed up many times. This chain uses TRBV6-6 with TRBJ1-6; D is possibly TRBD1 (5 bases). There are 14 residues in the CDR3. Germline V gene sequence: CDR1 MNHNY, CDR2 SVGAGI (reference sequence). V dropped 8 bases and J dropped 6 bases, with 14 bases sitting between them. The CDR3 loop is CASVRDGRNSPLHF. The CDR3 region has the DNA TGTGCCAGCGTACGGGACGGTCGTAATTCACCCCTCCACTTT.

The V and J genes are TRBV20-1 and TRBJ2-7; 11 bases line up with TRBD2. The trim removed 3 bases at V and 2 bases at J, leaving 6 bases unmatched. The germline V gene has CDR1 DFQATT and CDR2 SNEGSKA (reference sequence). The CDR3 length is 15 residues. CDR3 DNA sequence: TGCAGTGCTAGTGGGGTAGCGGGGGGGACCTACGAGCAGTACTTC. It codes for CSASGVAGGTYEQYF.

The chain recombines TRBV2 with TRBJ2-5; 7 bases match TRBD1. This CDR3 is built from 14 residues. The germline gives CDR1 SNHLY, CDR2 FYNNEI. The V and J ends lost 5 bases and 4 bases, in that order; junction bases with no gene match: 7. CDR3 protein: CASSHTTGRETQYF. The CDR3 DNA reads as TGTGCCAGCAGTCACACGACAGGGCGAGAGACCCAGTACTTC.

This clonotype was detected only a few times. The gene calls are TRBV5-1 and TRBJ1-1, with 7 bases identical to TRBD1. CDR1 is SGHRS and CDR2 is YFSETQ in the germline V gene. After removal of 4 bases from V and 6 bases from J, the junction contained 3 bases not matched to a gene. The CDR3 spans 12 residues. The CDR3 DNA sequence: TGCGCCAGCAGCATTCAGGGGGCTGAAGCTTTCTTT. This gives the protein CASSIQGAEAFF.

This clonotype was found many times. The chain carries TRBV29-1 and TRBJ2-7, with D unresolved. V lost 5 bases and J 3 bases, leaving 14 bases between the germline ends. Germline CDR1 reads SQVTM; CDR2 reads ANQGSEA. This CDR3 spans 13 amino acids. The CDR3 DNA is TGCAGCGTTTTGGGTCAAGCCGGCTACGAGCAGTACTTC. Translating gives CSVLGQAGYEQYF.

A few counts support this clonotype. The J gene is TRBJ2-7, the V gene TRBV20-1; 7 bases are a match to TRBD2. Germline CDR1 and CDR2: DFQATT and SNEGSKA (reference sequence). V lost 5 bases and J lost 4; bases outside the gene matches: 14. This CDR3 is 15 amino acids long. The CDR3 coding sequence is TGCAGTGCTCACCCGCCCGGCGGGAGAAATTACGAGCAGTACTTC. Its protein is CSAHPPGGRNYEQYF.

This clonotype was picked up many times. V gene TRBV7-9 combines with J gene TRBJ2-6; no reliable D call. Per germline, CDR1 SEHNR and CDR2 FQNEAQ (reference sequence). The CDR3 is 14 amino acids. V shed 5 bases and J shed 1 base, with 6 bases lying between them. The CDR3 DNA is TGTGCCAGCAGCCCCGCTTCTGGGGCCAACGTCCTGACTTTC. Protein product: CASSPASGANVLTF.

V gene TRBV2 combines with J gene TRBJ1-2, with 7 positions matching TRBD1. In germline, CDR1 is SNHLY, CDR2 FYNNEI. Losses at the gene ends were 6 bases for V and 7 bases for J; bases not matched to a gene: 8. This CDR3 spans 13 amino acids. The CDR3: CASRVDRVRGYTF. Written as DNA, the CDR3 is TGTGCCAGCAGAGTAGACAGGGTTCGTGGCTACACCTTC.

This clonotype was seen repeatedly, ten times or more. The rearrangement uses TRBV2 and TRBJ1-5, with no clear D. The germline CDR1 and CDR2 sequences are SNHLY and FYNNEI. V lost 3 bases, J lost 4 bases, and 10 bases lay in between. The CDR3 covers 14 residues. CDR3 in DNA: TGTGCCAGCAGTGATTGGAGCGGGAATCAGCCCCAGCATTTT. Amino acids: CASSDWSGNQPQHF.

This clonotype was picked up a small number of times. The rearrangement uses TRBV15 and TRBJ1-2, with D unresolved. This CDR3 has 14 amino acids. In germline, CDR1 is LNHNV, CDR2 YYDKDF (reference sequence). V gave up 0 bases and J gave up 4 bases, with 9 bases separating them. The CDR3 bases are TGTGCCACCAGCAGAGATTTCCAGGCCTATGGCTACACCTTC. Its translation is CATSRDFQAYGYTF.

This chain links TRBV6-4 with TRBJ1-6, with D possibly TRBD1 on 5 matching bases. The V end was cut by 5 bases, the J end by 0 bases, with 11 bases between. The CDR3 loop spans 16 amino acids. Germline assignment: CDR1 MRHNA and CDR2 SNTAGT. This chain's CDR3 is CASSRDVGSYNSPLHF. In DNA, the CDR3 is TGTGCCAGCAGTCGGGACGTTGGCTCCTATAATTCACCCCTCCACTTT.

In DNA form, the CDR3 reads TGTGCCAGCAGCTTGGCCAGGGGGGACCGTTCCGGGGAGCTGTTTTTT. Protein sequence: CASSLARGDRSGELFF. This chain connects TRBV7-9 to TRBJ2-2; maybe TRBD1 (7 bases). Germline V gene lookup returns CDR1 SEHNR and CDR2 FQNEAQ (reference sequence). The CDR3 runs to 16 residues. V lost 3 bases and J 6 bases, leaving 17 bases between the germline ends. The whole variable domain, remainder taken from reference TRBV7-9 and TRBJ2-2, is DTGVSQNPRHKITKRGQNVTFRCDPISEHNRLYWYRQTLGQGPEFLTYFQNEAQLEKSRLLSDRFSAERPKGSFSTLEIQRTEQGDSAMYLCASSLARGDRSGELFFGEGSRLTVL.

The V gene is TRBV20-1, the J gene TRBJ2-7; D is uncertain. The length of the CDR3 is 13 residues. Germline values: CDR1 DFQATT, CDR2 SNEGSKA (reference sequence). Trimming removed 5 bases from V and 5 bases from J, with 16 bases in between. CDR3 sequence (DNA): TGCAGTGCTCCGTCCAGGATAAGGCACGAGCAGTACTTC. It codes for CSAPSRIRHEQYF.

This clonotype occurred many times. The chain has TRBV7-6 and TRBJ2-5; 13 bases are a match to TRBD2. Germline V gene data show CDR1 as SGHVS and CDR2 as FNYEAQ. The CDR3 runs 16 residues. V trimming: 1 base; J trimming: 5 bases; junction bases outside the gene matches: 4. The CDR3 nucleotides are TGTGCCAGCAGCTTAGGGACTAGCGGGAGATGGGAGACCCAGTACTTC. Translation gives CASSLGTSGRWETQYF.

This clonotype turned up a few times. The V gene is TRBV6-5, the J gene TRBJ1-3; unclear D gene. CDR1 MNHEY and CDR2 SVGAGI come from the germline V gene. The CDR3 runs to 16 residues. V was cut by 0 bases and J by 0 bases, with 9 bases left in between. The CDR3 coding sequence is TGTGCCAGCAGTTACTCTGGGCTGTTCTCTGGAAACACCATATATTTT. Protein sequence: CASSYSGLFSGNTIYF.

J is TRBJ2-7 and V is TRBV7-9; 9 positions match TRBD1. The V gene's germline CDR1 is SEHNR and CDR2 FQNEAQ (reference sequence). The length of the CDR3 is 14 residues. J gave up 5 bases and V 6 bases, and 8 bases lay outside the gene matches. CDR3 nucleotides: TGTGCCAGCAGTTACAACCGGGACAGGGACGAGCAGTACTTC. It specifies CASSYNRDRDEQYF.

A note on this clonotype: No conserved phenylalanine or tryptophan is present at the end of the CDR3, so a read error is the likely explanation. V is TRBV10-2 and J is TRBJ2-7, with D unresolved. The germline gives CDR1 WSHSY, CDR2 SAAADI. There are 11 residues in the CDR3. V lost 3 bases to trimming and J lost 7 bases, with 7 bases between them. The CDR3 nucleotides read TGCGCCAGCAGTGACAGCGAGGAGCAGTACCTC. Its translation: CASSDSEEQYL.

This clonotype was found a few times. The rearrangement links TRBV19 to TRBJ2-5, with D unresolved. With 4 bases removed from V and 0 bases from J, the gap between germline ends came to 9 bases. Germline assignment: CDR1 LNHDA and CDR2 SQIVND (reference sequence). This CDR3 contains 14 residues. CDR3 sequence (DNA): TGTGCCAGTAGTACGGTCAGTAACCAAGAGACCCAGTACTTC. As protein: CASSTVSNQETQYF.

At least ten counts were recorded for this clonotype. This chain uses TRBV2 with TRBJ1-2, with unresolved D. V lost 0 bases to trimming and J lost 8 bases, with 13 bases between them. The length of the CDR3 is 14 residues. The germline V gene encodes CDR1 SNHLY and CDR2 FYNNEI. CDR3 nucleotides: TGTGCCAGCAGTGAAGCAGGAGGGTACAGCGGCTACACCTTC. Protein: CASSEAGGYSGYTF.